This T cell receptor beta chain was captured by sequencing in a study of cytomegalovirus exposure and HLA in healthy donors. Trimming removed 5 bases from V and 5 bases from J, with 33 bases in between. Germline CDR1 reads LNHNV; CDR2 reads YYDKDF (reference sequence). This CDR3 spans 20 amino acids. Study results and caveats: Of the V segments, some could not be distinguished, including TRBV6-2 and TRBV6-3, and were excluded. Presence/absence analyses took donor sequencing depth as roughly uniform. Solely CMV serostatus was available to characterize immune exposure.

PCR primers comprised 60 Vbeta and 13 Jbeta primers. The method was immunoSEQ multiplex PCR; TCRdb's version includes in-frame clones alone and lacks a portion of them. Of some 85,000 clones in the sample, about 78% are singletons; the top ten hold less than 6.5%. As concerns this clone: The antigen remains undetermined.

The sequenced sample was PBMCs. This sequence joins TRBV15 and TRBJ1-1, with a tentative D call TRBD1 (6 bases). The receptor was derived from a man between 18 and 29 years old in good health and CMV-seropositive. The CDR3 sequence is CATSPRGQEGLKERGTEAFF. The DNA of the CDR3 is TGTGCCACCAGCCCTCGGGGCCAAGAGGGACTAAAAGAGAGGGGGACTGAAGCTTTCTTT.